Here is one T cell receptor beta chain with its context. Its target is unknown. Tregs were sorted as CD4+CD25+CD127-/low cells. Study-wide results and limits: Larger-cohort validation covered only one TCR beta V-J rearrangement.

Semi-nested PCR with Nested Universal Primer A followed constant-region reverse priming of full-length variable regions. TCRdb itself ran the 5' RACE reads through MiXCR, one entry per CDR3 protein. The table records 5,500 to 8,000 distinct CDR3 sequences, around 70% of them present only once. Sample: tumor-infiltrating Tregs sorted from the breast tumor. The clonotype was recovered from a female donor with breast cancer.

The CDR3 loop is CSASTGTGNQPQHF. In DNA, the CDR3 is TGCAGTGCTAGCACAGGGACGGGAAATCAGCCCCAGCATTTT. The gene calls are TRBV20-1 and TRBJ1-5, with D perhaps matching TRBD1 (6 bases). V was cut by 3 bases and J by 4 bases, with 13 bases left in between. The CDR3 loop spans 14 amino acids. From germline, CDR1 is DFQATT and CDR2 SNEGSKA (reference sequence).